These T cell receptor beta chains were read from a single sample in a study of T cells in Graves' hyperthyroidism and ophthalmopathy. Each CDR3 protein is one row after TCRdb ran MiXCR on the multiplex PCR reads. The sample lists fewer than 900,000 distinct CDR3 sequences; 18% were seen once. The sample comprised blood. Receptors originate from a woman aged 45-65 years with Graves' hyperthyroidism that later progressed to Graves' ophthalmopathy. CDR3s include the opening cysteine and the closing phenylalanine or tryptophan. Each record gives: D gene, clone size, V gene, J gene, CDR3 DNA, CDR3 protein. The D gene is left open where the match is weak. Expanded clones are given a class, and other clones once, few, many or no size at all.

D gene: -; clone size: once; V gene: TRBV6-4; J gene: TRBJ1-3; CDR3 DNA: TGTGCCAGCAGTTACCTTCGGACCGACAGCTCTGGAAACACCATATATTTT; CDR3 protein: CASSYLRTDSSGNTIYF
D gene: TRBD2; clone size: few; V gene: TRBV6-1; J gene: TRBJ2-7; CDR3 DNA: TGTGCCAGCACCCTAGCGGGGGGCTCCTACGAGCAGTACTTC; CDR3 protein: CASTLAGGSYEQYF
D gene: -; clone size: many; V gene: TRBV2; J gene: TRBJ1-2; CDR3 DNA: TGTGCCAGCAGTGAAAGGGGTCTCGGCTACACCTTC; CDR3 protein: CASSERGLGYTF
D gene: TRBD2; clone size: few; V gene: TRBV6-1; J gene: TRBJ2-2; CDR3 DNA: TGTGCCATAGTAGCGGGAGGTCACGGGGAGCTGTTTTTT; CDR3 protein: CAIVAGGHGELFF
D gene: -; clone size: few; V gene: TRBV5-4; J gene: TRBJ1-6; CDR3 DNA: TGTGCCAGCAGCTCCCGCAGTTCACCCCTCCACTTT; CDR3 protein: CASSSRSSPLHF
D gene: TRBD1; clone size: few; V gene: TRBV19; J gene: TRBJ2-3; CDR3 DNA: TGTGCCAGTAGTACCCGACAGGGTACAACAGATACGCAGTATTTT; CDR3 protein: CASSTRQGTTDTQYF
D gene: -; clone size: few; V gene: TRBV6-2/TRBV6-3; J gene: TRBJ1-2; CDR3 DNA: TGTGCCAGCAGTTACCCCTACGGGCAGCGGAACTATGGCTACACCTTC; CDR3 protein: CASSYPYGQRNYGYTF
D gene: -; clone size: few; V gene: TRBV4-1; J gene: TRBJ1-1; CDR3 DNA: TGCGCCAGCAGCCAAGATCGGAAGAGTGATGAAGCTTTCTTT; CDR3 protein: CASSQDRKSDEAFF
D gene: -; clone size: many; V gene: TRBV6-2/TRBV6-3; J gene: TRBJ1-1; CDR3 DNA: TGTGCCAGCAGTTACCGGGCTACTGAAGCTTTCTTT; CDR3 protein: CASSYRATEAFF
D gene: TRBD2; clone size: -; V gene: TRBV27; J gene: TRBJ2-3; CDR3 DNA: TGTGCCAGCAGCTCCCTTGCTACCGGGGGGGACACAGATACGCAGTATTTT; CDR3 protein: CASSSLATGGDTDTQYF
D gene: -; clone size: few; V gene: TRBV29-1; J gene: TRBJ2-2; CDR3 DNA: TGCAGCGTTGAAGAGCACCGGGACACCGGGGAGCTGTTTTTT; CDR3 protein: CSVEEHRDTGELFF
D gene: -; clone size: few; V gene: TRBV9; J gene: TRBJ2-7; CDR3 DNA: TGTGCCAGCAGCGTAGAGGCGGGGGCTACCTACGAGCAGTACTTC; CDR3 protein: CASSVEAGATYEQYF
D gene: TRBD1; clone size: many; V gene: TRBV7-8; J gene: TRBJ2-7; CDR3 DNA: TGTGCCAGCAGCTTAGGGGCAGGGGGCTATGGCGAGCAGTACTTC; CDR3 protein: CASSLGAGGYGEQYF
D gene: -; clone size: few; V gene: TRBV4-1; J gene: TRBJ2-3; CDR3 DNA: TGCGCCAGCAGCCCCTTACACATGTCCCCATACACAGATACGCAGTATTTT; CDR3 protein: CASSPLHMSPYTDTQYF
D gene: -; clone size: many; V gene: TRBV11-2; J gene: TRBJ1-3; CDR3 DNA: TGTGCCAGCAGCTTATCTGGCGGGGGCGTAAACACCATATATTTT; CDR3 protein: CASSLSGGGVNTIYF
D gene: TRBD1; clone size: many; V gene: TRBV10-3; J gene: TRBJ1-2; CDR3 DNA: TGTGCCACTCAGGGACAGGGGGCAACGTATGGCTACACCTTC; CDR3 protein: CATQGQGATYGYTF
D gene: TRBD1; clone size: many; V gene: TRBV11-2; J gene: TRBJ1-2; CDR3 DNA: TGTGCCAGCTCACCACGGCAGGGGGATGGCTACACCTTC; CDR3 protein: CASSPRQGDGYTF
D gene: TRBD1; clone size: -; V gene: TRBV29-1; J gene: TRBJ1-5; CDR3 DNA: TGCAGCGTTGCAGCAGGGGGGGAACAGCCCCAGCATTTT; CDR3 protein: CSVAAGGEQPQHF
D gene: TRBD2; clone size: many; V gene: TRBV12-3/TRBV12-4; J gene: TRBJ2-1; CDR3 DNA: TGTGCCAGCAAAAGTAGCGGGGGGCTGAACAATGAGCAGTTCTTC; CDR3 protein: CASKSSGGLNNEQFF
D gene: TRBD1; clone size: -; V gene: TRBV11-2; J gene: TRBJ2-7; CDR3 DNA: TGTGCCAGCAGGGCCGGGACAGACTCCTACGAGCAGTACTTC; CDR3 protein: CASRAGTDSYEQYF
D gene: -; clone size: -; V gene: TRBV15; J gene: TRBJ1-2; CDR3 DNA: TGTGCCACCAGCAGGGGAGCAGGGGCGCGCGGCTACACCTTC; CDR3 protein: CATSRGAGARGYTF
D gene: -; clone size: -; V gene: TRBV27; J gene: TRBJ2-2; CDR3 DNA: TGTGCCAGCACAGAACAGGGATTCACCGGGGAGCTGTTTTTT; CDR3 protein: CASTEQGFTGELFF
D gene: TRBD2; clone size: -; V gene: TRBV9; J gene: TRBJ2-1; CDR3 DNA: TGTGCCAGCAGCATCCAACTAGCGGGCGGGAATGAGCAGTTCTTC; CDR3 protein: CASSIQLAGGNEQFF
D gene: -; clone size: -; V gene: TRBV11-2; J gene: TRBJ2-4; CDR3 DNA: TGTGCCGGACAGACGGACAGTACCGCCAAAAACATTCAGTACTTC; CDR3 protein: CAGQTDSTAKNIQYF
D gene: TRBD1; clone size: -; V gene: TRBV2; J gene: TRBJ2-5; CDR3 DNA: TGTGCCAGCAGAGCCGACAGGGCCGCGGAGACCCAGTACTTC; CDR3 protein: CASRADRAAETQYF
D gene: -; clone size: many; V gene: TRBV12-3/TRBV12-4; J gene: TRBJ2-1; CDR3 DNA: TGTGCCAGCACCGATCTAAATGAGCAGTTCTTC; CDR3 protein: CASTDLNEQFF
D gene: -; clone size: few; V gene: TRBV6-1; J gene: TRBJ1-2; CDR3 DNA: TGTGCCAGCAGTGAATGGACAGATTATGGCCACACCTTC; CDR3 protein: CASSEWTDYGHTF
D gene: -; clone size: few; V gene: TRBV5-4; J gene: TRBJ2-7; CDR3 DNA: TGTGCCAGCAGCTTCGAGGGTGCAGGGCCCTACGAGCAGTACTTC; CDR3 protein: CASSFEGAGPYEQYF
D gene: TRBD2; clone size: few; V gene: TRBV27; J gene: TRBJ2-1; CDR3 DNA: TGTGCCAGCAGTTTAGGAGCGGGGACGACCTACAATGAGCAGTTCTTC; CDR3 protein: CASSLGAGTTYNEQFF
D gene: -; clone size: -; V gene: TRBV27; J gene: TRBJ2-7; CDR3 DNA: TGTGCCAGCAGTTTATTCGGAGGGTGGTACGAGCAGTACTTC; CDR3 protein: CASSLFGGWYEQYF